The entry below describes one T cell receptor beta chain. This record belongs to a study of blood T cell repertoires in COVID-19. V lost 6 bases and J 1 base, leaving 16 bases between the germline ends. The germline CDR1 and CDR2 sequences are SNHLY and FYNNEI. This CDR3 is 15 amino acids long. Libraries were prepared by immunoSEQ multiplex PCR; TCRdb keeps only in-frame clonotypes and omits some of them. The sample has 80,000 to 100,000 clones; 74% are singletons. The sequenced sample was peripheral blood. This clonotype was obtained from a man between 65 and 85 years old with COVID-19, enrolled during active disease. The V call is TRBV2, the J call TRBJ2-7; D is possibly TRBD2 (7 bases). The CDR3 DNA follows: TGTGCCAGCAGAGGGGGGGGTCTCGGGTCCTACGAGCAGTACTTC. The encoded protein is CASRGGGLGSYEQYF.